The 26 T cell receptor beta chains reported below all come from one sample, sequenced in a study of T cells in localized non-small cell lung cancer (dated by TCRdb to the early 2020s). Libraries were built with the immunoSEQ multiplex PCR assay. TCRdb retrieved this table from immuneACCESS and kept in-frame rearrangements only. Not all clones are present; in checked studies, unresolved V genes account for under half, and no reason is known for the remainder. The sample records about 82,000 clones, 60% to 85% of which are singletons. 15% to 20% of the sample lies in the top ten. The source was PBMCs, collected before any cancer treatment. These receptors were obtained from a man aged 40 to 75 with stage II squamous cell lung carcinoma.

The chain has TRBV6-6 and TRBJ2-1; D unresolved. Germline CDR1 is MNHNY and CDR2 is SVGAGI (reference sequence). Trimming pared 6 bases from V and 7 bases from J, leaving 19 bases between. CDR3 length: 15 residues. The CDR3 loop reads CASRVVRDKGNEQFF. The CDR3 DNA follows: TGTGCCAGCAGGGTTGTCCGCGATAAAGGAAATGAGCAGTTCTTC.

CDR3 region: CASSPRQKETQYF. CDR3 in DNA: TGTGCCAGCAGCCCCCGACAGAAAGAGACCCAGTACTTC. The chain employs TRBV7-2 and TRBJ2-5, with D tentatively TRBD1 (5 bases). CDR1 SGHTA and CDR2 FQGNSA come from the germline V gene. CDR3 size: 13 residues. V was cut by 5 bases and J by 3 bases, with 10 bases left in between.

This clone was counted only a few times. The rearrangement links TRBV5-6 to TRBJ2-7; weak D call: TRBD2 (6 bases). The V end lost 5 bases, the J end lost 6 bases, and 12 bases lay between the germline ends. The CDR3 extends over 12 amino acids. Germline values: CDR1 SGHDT, CDR2 YYEEEE. CDR3 sequence: CASRSGLSEQYF. The CDR3 nucleotides are TGTGCCAGCAGGTCGGGACTTTCCGAGCAGTACTTC.

The CDR3 region is CAISNRGSGANVLTF. In nucleotides, the CDR3 is TGTGCCATCAGTAACAGGGGCTCTGGGGCCAACGTCCTGACTTTC. The V gene is TRBV10-3, the J gene TRBJ2-6, with 7 bases lining up with TRBD1. This CDR3 region has 15 residues. The germline CDR1 and CDR2 sequences are ENHRY and SYGVKD. V trimming: 5 bases; J trimming: 0 bases; junction bases outside the gene matches: 1.

On this clone: Within the sample, other DNA sequences also encode this same CDR3. This rearrangement joins TRBV7-9 to TRBJ1-2, with a tentative D call TRBD1 (6 bases). This CDR3 comprises 13 residues. From germline, CDR1 is SEHNR and CDR2 FQNEAQ (reference sequence). The V end lost 4 bases, the J end lost 3 bases, and 9 bases lay between the germline ends. The CDR3 sequence is CASSSRTDYGYTF. The CDR3 coding sequence is TGTGCCAGCAGCTCCCGGACAGACTATGGCTACACCTTC.

The J gene is TRBJ2-5, the V gene TRBV5-5; the D is unclear. Germline V CDR1 and CDR2: SGHKS, YYEKEE (reference sequence). V lost 0 bases and J lost 0, with 6 bases in between. CDR3 length equals 14 residues. This CDR3 is CASSLGAHQETQYF. Here the CDR3 DNA reads TGTGCCAGCAGCTTGGGGGCTCACCAAGAGACCCAGTACTTC.

The chain combines TRBV30 with TRBJ1-4; D is undetermined. CDR1 is GTSNPN, CDR2 SVGIG, per germline (reference sequence). The CDR3 is 14 amino acids. The ends were cut back, 3 bases at V and 3 bases at J, with 11 bases in the middle. The CDR3 loop reads CAWRRVTANEKLFF. As DNA, the CDR3 is TGTGCCTGGAGAAGGGTCACGGCTAATGAAAAACTGTTTTTT.

CDR3 amino acids: CASSGGITGELFF. DNA for the CDR3: TGTGCCAGTAGCGGGGGTATCACCGGGGAGCTGTTTTTT. V gene TRBV19 combines with J gene TRBJ2-2; D might be TRBD2 (6 bases). The CDR3 spans 13 residues. Germline CDR1 LNHDA, CDR2 SQIVND (reference sequence). V was pared by 6 bases and J by 4 bases, with 9 bases between.

The J gene is TRBJ1-5, the V gene TRBV30; no firm D call. V was cut by 0 bases and J by 3 bases, with 9 bases left in between. In germline, CDR1 is GTSNPN, CDR2 SVGIG (reference sequence). This CDR3 is 14 amino acids long. The CDR3 protein is CAWSVGDPNQPQHF. CDR3 sequence (DNA): TGTGCCTGGAGTGTGGGAGACCCCAATCAGCCCCAGCATTTT.

The chain combines TRBV30 with TRBJ1-2; D possibly corresponds to TRBD1 (6 bases). The CDR3 is made up of 12 amino acids. The germline V gene encodes CDR1 GTSNPN and CDR2 SVGIG (reference sequence). Trimming took off 3 bases at V and 4 bases at J, with 9 bases between the two ends. The CDR3 spells CAWRRGGYGYTF. The CDR3 coding sequence is TGTGCCTGGAGAAGGGGGGGCTATGGCTACACCTTC. The full variable domain, rest sourced from reference TRBV30 and TRBJ1-2, is SQTIHQWPATLVQPVGSPLSLECTVEGTSNPNLYWYRQAAGRGLQLLFYSVGIGQISSEVPQNLSASRPQDRQFILSSKKLLLSDSGFYLCAWRRGGYGYTFGSGTRLTVV.

This clone was seen once. The chain combines TRBV7-9 with TRBJ2-1, with D perhaps TRBD2 (6 bases). This CDR3 region has 14 residues. Trimming removed 10 bases at V and 1 base at J, with 14 bases between. The germline gives CDR1 SEHNR, CDR2 FQNEAQ (reference sequence). This CDR3 is CATVWGESYNEQFF. The CDR3 nucleotides read TGTGCCACCGTGTGGGGGGAGTCCTACAATGAGCAGTTCTTC.

This chain connects TRBV4-3 to TRBJ1-1, with TRBD1 identical over 7 bases. Germline V gene data show CDR1 as LGHNA and CDR2 as YSLEER. V gave up 4 bases and J gave up 11 bases; unmatched junction bases: 13. CDR3 size: 14 residues. The CDR3: CASSPPGQIQPAFF. The DNA for the CDR3 is TGCGCCAGCAGCCCCCCGGGACAGATTCAACCGGCTTTCTTT.

The chain combines TRBV30 with TRBJ1-1; D remains unclear. The CDR3 extends over 10 amino acids. The germline V gene has CDR1 GTSNPN and CDR2 SVGIG (reference sequence). V lost 8 bases and J lost 3, with 7 bases in between. CDR3 bases: TGTGCCCTGGGGTACACTGAAGCTTTCTTT. Translating gives CALGYTEAFF.

The genes are TRBV5-1 and TRBJ2-7; D is unclear. Trimming pared 0 bases from V and 2 bases from J, leaving 6 bases between. Germline loops: CDR1 SGHRS, CDR2 YFSETQ. This CDR3 has 13 amino acids. The CDR3 sequence is CASSLGNAYEQYF. The CDR3 DNA reads TGCGCCAGCAGCTTGGGCAACGCCTACGAGCAGTACTTC.

This clone was seen more than once but under ten times. V is TRBV4-2 and J is TRBJ2-4; maybe TRBD2 (5 bases). CDR3 size: 17 residues. The germline CDR1 and CDR2 sequences are LGHNA and YNFKEQ. The germline V and J ends were trimmed by 0 bases and 2 bases, with 14 bases remaining between them. CDR3 sequence reads: CASSQDLVASPKNIQYF. The CDR3 bases are TGTGCCAGCAGCCAAGACCTAGTTGCTAGCCCCAAAAACATTCAGTACTTC.

The chain joins TRBV7-2 to TRBJ2-1, with TRBD2 matching over 13 bases. V lost 7 bases and J lost 7; bases outside the gene matches: 13. This CDR3 spans 17 amino acids. Germline V gene lookup returns CDR1 SGHTA and CDR2 FQGNSA. CDR3 DNA sequence: TGTGCCAGCAAACCCCCTGCCGGGACTAGCGGGAAAAATGAGCAGTTCTTC. Encoded protein: CASKPPAGTSGKNEQFF.

This clone occurred once. The chain has TRBV15 and TRBJ1-5, with D perhaps TRBD1 (5 bases). CDR1 LNHNV and CDR2 YYDKDF come from the germline V gene (reference sequence). V lost 9 bases and J 7 bases, leaving 22 bases between the germline ends. The CDR3 length is 15 residues. The CDR3 bases are TGTGCCACTGCGGCCCGTACAGGTGGTGGACAGCCCCAGCATTTT. This codes for CATAARTGGGQPQHF.

This clone occurred a few times. The rearrangement joins TRBV21-1 to TRBJ1-1; the tabulated D call, TRBD1, remains unverified against the DNA. TRBV21-1 corresponds to a pseudogene. The CDR3 spans 15 residues. Written as DNA, the CDR3 is TGTGCCAGCAGCAAAGACACTAACAGGGAAACTGAAGCTTTCTTT. Its protein product is CASSKDTNRETEAFF.

V gene TRBV28 combines with J gene TRBJ1-2; D gene ambiguous. The CDR3 length is 13 residues. V was trimmed by 5 bases and J by 2 bases, leaving 9 bases between them. Germline CDR1 reads MDHEN; CDR2 reads SYDVKM. CDR3 in DNA: TGTGCCAGCAGTGCCCAGTCCAACTATGGCTACACCTTC. Protein product: CASSAQSNYGYTF.

CDR3 nucleotide sequence: TGTGCCAGCGGACAGGGAAACACAGATACGCAGTATTTT. Its protein is CASGQGNTDTQYF. V and J are TRBV5-6 and TRBJ2-3; 8 nucleotides line up with TRBD1. V shed 7 bases, J shed 2 bases, and the junction held 3 bases outside the gene matches. The CDR3 has 13 residues. Germline CDR1 SGHDT, CDR2 YYEEEE. Drawing the rest from reference TRBV5-6 and TRBJ2-3, the complete variable domain is DAGVTQSPTHLIKTRGQQVTLRCSPKSGHDTVSWYQQALGQGPQFIFQYYEEEERQRGNFPDRFSGHQFPNYSSELNVNALLLGDSALYLCASGQGNTDTQYFGPGTRLTVL.

This rearrangement joins TRBV6-6 to TRBJ2-7; D uncertain. CDR1 is MNHNY, CDR2 SVGAGI, per germline (reference sequence). This CDR3 region has 13 residues. Trimming cost V 0 bases and J 4 bases, with 7 bases left between them. CDR3 residues: CASSYSERYEQYF. In DNA form, the CDR3 reads TGTGCCAGCAGTTACTCGGAAAGGTACGAGCAGTACTTC.

This sequence joins TRBV5-1 and TRBJ2-7; 7 positions agree with TRBD1. The V gene end was trimmed by 0 bases and the J gene end by 4 bases; junction bases not matched to a gene: 7. The CDR3 sequence is 15 residues long. The germline CDR1 and CDR2 sequences are SGHRS and YFSETQ. CDR3 nucleotide sequence: TGCGCCAGCAGCTTGGCCCAGGGGGAATGGTACGAGCAGTACTTC. Translating gives CASSLAQGEWYEQYF. Based on the CDR3 plus reference TRBV5-1 and TRBJ2-7, the full variable domain is KAGVTQTPRYLIKTRGQQVTLSCSPISGHRSVSWYQQTPGQGLQFLFEYFSETQRNKGNFPGRFSGRQFSNSRSEMNVSTLELGDSALYLCASSLAQGEWYEQYFGPGTRLTVT.

The chain carries TRBV28 and TRBJ1-2; a possible D gene is TRBD1 (5 bases). The ends were cut back, 8 bases at V and 0 bases at J, with 22 bases in the middle. Per germline, CDR1 MDHEN and CDR2 SYDVKM. CDR3 length equals 17 residues. The chain's CDR3 is CASSPLDGDLTNYGYTF. The CDR3 nucleotides are TGTGCCAGCTCCCCCCTGGACGGGGACCTAACTAACTATGGCTACACCTTC.

The genes are TRBV6-5 and TRBJ1-2; TRBD1 aligns across 8 bases. The ends lost 6 bases at V and 8 bases at J; junction bases unmatched: 14. CDR1 is MNHEY and CDR2 is SVGAGI in the germline V gene. This CDR3 contains 15 residues. The CDR3 sequence: CASSGFGTGPEGYTF. The DNA for the CDR3 is TGTGCCAGCAGCGGATTTGGGACAGGACCGGAGGGCTACACCTTC.

For the CDR3, the DNA is TGCGCCAGCAGCTACGGGTCGGATAGCAATCAGCCCCAGCATTTT. Protein: CASSYGSDSNQPQHF. The chain uses TRBV5-1 and TRBJ1-5; no firm D call. The germline CDR1 and CDR2 sequences are SGHRS and YFSETQ. Trimming took 3 bases from V and 0 from J, leaving 10 bases between them. The CDR3 extends over 15 amino acids.

The J gene is TRBJ1-5, the V gene TRBV19; D perhaps matches TRBD1 (5 bases). The CDR3 sequence is 14 residues long. The germline V gene has CDR1 LNHDA and CDR2 SQIVND (reference sequence). Deletions cut 4 bases from V and 3 bases from J, with 10 bases between. The CDR3 DNA sequence: TGTGCCAGTAGTACTAGACAGAACAATCAGCCCCAGCATTTT. Amino acids: CASSTRQNNQPQHF.